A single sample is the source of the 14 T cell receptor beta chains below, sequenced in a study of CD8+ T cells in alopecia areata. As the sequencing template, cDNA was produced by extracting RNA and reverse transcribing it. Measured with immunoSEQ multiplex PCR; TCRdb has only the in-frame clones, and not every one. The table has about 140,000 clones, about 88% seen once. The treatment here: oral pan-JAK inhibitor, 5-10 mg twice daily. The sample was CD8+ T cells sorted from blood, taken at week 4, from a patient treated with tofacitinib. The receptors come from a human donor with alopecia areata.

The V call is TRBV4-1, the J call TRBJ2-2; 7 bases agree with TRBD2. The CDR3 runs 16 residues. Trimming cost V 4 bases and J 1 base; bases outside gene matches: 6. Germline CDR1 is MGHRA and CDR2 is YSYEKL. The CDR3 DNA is TGCGCCAGCAGCCCCCGACCGGGAGGGAACACCGGGGAGCTGTTTTTT. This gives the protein CASSPRPGGNTGELFF.

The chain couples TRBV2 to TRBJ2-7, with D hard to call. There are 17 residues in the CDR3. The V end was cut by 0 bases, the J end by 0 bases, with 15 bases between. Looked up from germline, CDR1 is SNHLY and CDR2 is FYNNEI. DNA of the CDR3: TGTGCCAGCAGTGAAGCGCTTCATGGCAGGTACTCCTACGAGCAGTACTTC. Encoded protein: CASSEALHGRYSYEQYF.

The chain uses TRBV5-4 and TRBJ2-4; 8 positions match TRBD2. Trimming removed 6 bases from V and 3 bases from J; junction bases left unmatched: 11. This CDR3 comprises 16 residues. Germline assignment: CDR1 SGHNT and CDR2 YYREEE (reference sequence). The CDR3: CASKNSGAAGKNIQYF. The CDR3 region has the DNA TGTGCCAGCAAGAATAGCGGGGCGGCAGGCAAAAACATTCAGTACTTC.

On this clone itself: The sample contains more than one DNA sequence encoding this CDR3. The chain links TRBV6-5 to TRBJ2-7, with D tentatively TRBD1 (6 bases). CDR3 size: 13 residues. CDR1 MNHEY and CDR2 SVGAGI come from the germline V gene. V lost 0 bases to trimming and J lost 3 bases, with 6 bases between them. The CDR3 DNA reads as TGTGCCAGCAGTTACTCGGACAGCTACGAGCAGTACTTC. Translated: CASSYSDSYEQYF.

Here the CDR3 reads CASAQAGGANVLTF. CDR3 in DNA: TGCGCCAGCGCACAGGCAGGAGGGGCCAACGTCCTGACTTTC. This chain connects TRBV4-1 to TRBJ2-6; possibly TRBD1 for D (5 bases). This CDR3 comprises 14 residues. V shed 8 bases and J shed 4 bases, with 12 bases lying between them. Germline assignment: CDR1 MGHRA and CDR2 YSYEKL.

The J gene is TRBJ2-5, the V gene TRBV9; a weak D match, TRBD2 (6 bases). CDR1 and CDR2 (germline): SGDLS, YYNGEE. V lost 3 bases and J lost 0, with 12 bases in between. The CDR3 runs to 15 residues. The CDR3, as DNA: TGTGCCAGCAGCGGGGGGGAGCGGTACCAAGAGACCCAGTACTTC. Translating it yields CASSGGERYQETQYF.

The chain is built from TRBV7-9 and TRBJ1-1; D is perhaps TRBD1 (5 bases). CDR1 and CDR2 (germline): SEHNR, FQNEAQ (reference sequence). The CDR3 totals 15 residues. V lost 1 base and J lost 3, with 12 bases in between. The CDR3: CASSLVKGMYTEAFF. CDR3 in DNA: TGTGCCAGCAGCTTAGTGAAGGGGATGTACACTGAAGCTTTCTTT.

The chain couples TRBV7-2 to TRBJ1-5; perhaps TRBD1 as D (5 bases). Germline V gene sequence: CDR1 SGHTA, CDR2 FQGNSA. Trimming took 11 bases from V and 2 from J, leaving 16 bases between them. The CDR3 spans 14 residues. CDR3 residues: CAESQGFGNQPQHF. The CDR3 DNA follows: TGTGCCGAATCTCAGGGATTTGGCAATCAGCCCCAGCATTTT. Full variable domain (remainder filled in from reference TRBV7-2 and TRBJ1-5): GAGVSQSPSNKVTEKGKDVELRCDPISGHTALYWYRQSLGQGLEFLIYFQGNSAPDKSGLPSDRFSAERTGGSVSTLTIQRTQQEDSAVYLCAESQGFGNQPQHFGDGTRLSIL.

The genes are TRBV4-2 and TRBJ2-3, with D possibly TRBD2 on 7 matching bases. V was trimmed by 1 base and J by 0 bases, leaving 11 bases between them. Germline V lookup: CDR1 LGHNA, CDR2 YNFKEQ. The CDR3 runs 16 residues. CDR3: CASSQVEGGSTDTQYF. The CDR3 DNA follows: TGTGCCAGCAGCCAAGTTGAGGGGGGGAGCACAGATACGCAGTATTTT.

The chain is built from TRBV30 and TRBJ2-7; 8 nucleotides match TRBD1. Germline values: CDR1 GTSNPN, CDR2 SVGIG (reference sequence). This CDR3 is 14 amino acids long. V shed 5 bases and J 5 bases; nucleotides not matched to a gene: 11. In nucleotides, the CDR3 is TGTGCCTGGCGGACCCCGGGACAGGACCACGAGCAGTACTTC. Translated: CAWRTPGQDHEQYF.

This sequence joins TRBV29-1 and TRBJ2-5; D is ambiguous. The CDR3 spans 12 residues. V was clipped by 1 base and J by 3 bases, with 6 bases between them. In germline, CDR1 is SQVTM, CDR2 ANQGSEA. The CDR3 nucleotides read TGCAGCGTTGAAGCGTCAAAAGAGACCCAGTACTTC. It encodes CSVEASKETQYF.

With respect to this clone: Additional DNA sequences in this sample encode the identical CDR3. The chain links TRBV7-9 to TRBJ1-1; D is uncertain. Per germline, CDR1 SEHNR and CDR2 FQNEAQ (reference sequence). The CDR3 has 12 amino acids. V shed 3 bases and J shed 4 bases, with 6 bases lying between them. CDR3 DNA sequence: TGTGCCAGCAGCTTGGACGGCACTGAAGCTTTCTTT. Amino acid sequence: CASSLDGTEAFF.

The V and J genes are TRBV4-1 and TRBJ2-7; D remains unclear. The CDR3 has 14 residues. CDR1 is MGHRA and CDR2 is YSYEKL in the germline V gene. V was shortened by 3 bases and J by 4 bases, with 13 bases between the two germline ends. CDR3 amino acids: CASSQVVGRYEQYF. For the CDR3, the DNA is TGCGCCAGCAGCCAGGTTGTTGGGCGGTACGAGCAGTACTTC.

The CDR3, as DNA: TGCAGCGTTGAAGATCGCTGGGAGCAGTACTTC. It is translated as CSVEDRWEQYF. V gene TRBV29-1 combines with J gene TRBJ2-7; D not resolved. The CDR3 extends over 11 amino acids. V lost 0 bases and J lost 7, with 7 bases in between. Looked up from germline, CDR1 is SQVTM and CDR2 is ANQGSEA.